This is a list of T cell receptor beta chains from one sample in a study of T-cell reconstitution after alpha-beta-depleted transplantation in children. Each CDR3 protein is one row after TCRdb ran MiXCR on the PCR reads. The profile shows 130,000 to 150,000 distinct CDR3 sequences, 8% to 10% of them singletons. The material sequenced was PBMCs, mostly from graft donor cells, taken 180 days after TCRalphabeta/CD19-depleted stem cell transplant. The receptors were gathered from a female patient aged 2-15 years who had a stem cell transplant for congenital amegakaryocytic thrombocytopenia, so the T cells may come from the graft donor. CDR3s include the opening cysteine and the closing phenylalanine or tryptophan. D genes are given only for firm matches. Rows may omit the clone size; those that give it use once, few, many or a size class.

CDR3nt,CDR3aa,d_gene,abundance,v_gene,j_gene
TGTGCCAGCAGCTTAAATACGGGGTGGGACACTGAAGCTTTCTTT,CASSLNTGWDTEAFF,.,many,TRBV7-8,TRBJ1-1
TGTGCCAGCAGCTTACGGGGGGGGAATCAGCCCCAGCATTTT,CASSLRGGNQPQHF,.,many,TRBV7-2,TRBJ1-5
TGTGCCAGCATCCCAGCGGGGGACCCCCAAGAGACCCAGTACTTC,CASIPAGDPQETQYF,TRBD2,many,TRBV12-3/TRBV12-4,TRBJ2-5
TGTGCCGTTGGCGGGGGGACGGATACGCAGTATTTT,CAVGGGTDTQYF,TRBD2,many,TRBV28,TRBJ2-3
TGCGCCAGCAGCTTACGGACTAGCGGTGACACCGGGGAGCTGTTTTTT,CASSLRTSGDTGELFF,TRBD2,few,TRBV4-1,TRBJ2-2
TGTGCCAGCTCACCCCGGGTAGGCTCCTACAATGAGCAGTTCTTC,CASSPRVGSYNEQFF,.,.,TRBV18,TRBJ2-1
TGCAGTGCTAGAGATTGGGCCGGGCCTTACAATGAGCAGTTCTTC,CSARDWAGPYNEQFF,.,.,TRBV20-1,TRBJ2-1
TGTGCCAGCAGTTTATCTCCTCCGGCCACCGGGGAGCTGTTTTTT,CASSLSPPATGELFF,.,many,TRBV28,TRBJ2-2
TGTGCCAGCAGCTTATCTCTAGCGCGTTACGAGCAGTACTTC,CASSLSLARYEQYF,.,many,TRBV5-6,TRBJ2-7
TGTGCCAGCAGTCCGGACAGATCAGGCGGCTACACCTTC,CASSPDRSGGYTF,.,few,TRBV2,TRBJ1-2
TGTGCCAGCAGCCAAGATCCTAGCGGGAGGAGCGGGGAGCTGTTTTTT,CASSQDPSGRSGELFF,TRBD2,many,TRBV3-1,TRBJ2-2
TGCAGTGCTAGAGAGTGGGGTAGCGGGGCCCCCTACGAGCAGTACTTC,CSAREWGSGAPYEQYF,TRBD2,few,TRBV20-1,TRBJ2-7
TGTGCCATCAGTGAATTGGCAGATACGCAGTATTTT,CAISELADTQYF,.,many,TRBV10-3,TRBJ2-3
TGCGCCAGCAGGCCGGATCTCCCAGGGGGCGGCGAGCAGTACTTC,CASRPDLPGGGEQYF,TRBD1,many,TRBV4-1,TRBJ2-7
TGCGCCAGCAGCCAAGATATCGGCACCCAAGAGACCCAGTACTTC,CASSQDIGTQETQYF,.,many,TRBV4-3,TRBJ2-5
TGTGCCACCAGTGAGAGGGACCGAGAGACCCAGTACTTC,CATSERDRETQYF,.,few,TRBV24-1,TRBJ2-5
TGCAGTGCTAGAGAGGGCACCCGGGGTGGGGAGCTGTTTTTT,CSAREGTRGGELFF,.,.,TRBV20-1,TRBJ2-2
TGCAGTGCTAGAGAGGCGGGGGGACAAGAGACCCAGTACTTC,CSAREAGGQETQYF,TRBD2,many,TRBV20-1,TRBJ2-5
TGCAGTGCAAGAAGGGAGCGGACTGAAGCTTTCTTT,CSARRERTEAFF,.,.,TRBV20-1,TRBJ1-1
TGCGCCAGCAGCTTGGATACGGGGCAAGAGACCCAGTACTTC,CASSLDTGQETQYF,.,many,TRBV5-1,TRBJ2-5
TGTGCCAGCAGTCCCGGGACGCTCGAAACTAACTATGGCTACACCTTC,CASSPGTLETNYGYTF,.,many,TRBV12-3/TRBV12-4,TRBJ1-2
TGTGCCAGCAGCTCGAGCTCCTACGAGCAGTACTTC,CASSSSSYEQYF,.,many,TRBV7-8,TRBJ2-7
TGTGCCAGCAGTTTAGAGTGGTTTCGGACTAGCGGGAGTATAGGCAATGAGCAGTTCTTC,CASSLEWFRTSGSIGNEQFF,TRBD2,many,TRBV28,TRBJ2-1
TGTGCCAGCAGCCCCTATCAGTACGAGCAGTACTTC,CASSPYQYEQYF,.,.,TRBV7-2,TRBJ2-7
TGTGCCAGCAGTGTGGGGGGAGCGGGGGCAGATACGCAGTATTTT,CASSVGGAGADTQYF,TRBD2,few,TRBV6-1,TRBJ2-3
TGTGCCAGCAGCATGCGAGGGGGAAACAAAGAGCGGGAGTTCCGCTACGAGCAGTACTTC,CASSMRGGNKEREFRYEQYF,TRBD2,many,TRBV5-6,TRBJ2-7
TGTGCCATCAGTGGACAGGGAGTAAACACTGAAGCTTTCTTT,CAISGQGVNTEAFF,TRBD1,many,TRBV10-3,TRBJ1-1
TGTGCCAGCACCCATCTGGGGCAGCAGAACACTGAAGCTTTCTTT,CASTHLGQQNTEAFF,.,many,TRBV3-1,TRBJ1-1
TGTGCCAGCAGTTACTTGCCAGACTACTATGGCTACACCTTC,CASSYLPDYYGYTF,.,many,TRBV6-5,TRBJ1-2
TGTGCCAGCAGCAAGTCCGGGACAGGAATCCATTCACCCCTCCACTTT,CASSKSGTGIHSPLHF,TRBD1,many,TRBV7-2,TRBJ1-6
TGTGCCACCAGTGTCTCCGGGACTAGCGGGGGGGATGAGCAGTTCTTC,CATSVSGTSGGDEQFF,TRBD2,.,TRBV24-1,TRBJ2-1
TGTGCCAGCAGCTCCGAGTCCAGTCCCCAGCATTTT,CASSSESSPQHF,.,many,TRBV12-3/TRBV12-4,TRBJ1-5
TGCAGTGCTAGTCTCCCTAACTATGGCTACACCTTC,CSASLPNYGYTF,.,few,TRBV20-1,TRBJ1-2
TGCAGTGCTAGTGTTCCAGGACTGGGTGAAAAACTGTTTTTT,CSASVPGLGEKLFF,.,many,TRBV20-1,TRBJ1-4
TGCGCCAGCAGGTTCGGGGGGCTGTCCTACAATGAGCAGTTCTTC,CASRFGGLSYNEQFF,.,many,TRBV10-2,TRBJ2-1
TGTGCCAGCAGCTTAACTGCGGATACGCAGTATTTT,CASSLTADTQYF,.,many,TRBV7-3,TRBJ2-3
TGTGCCAGCCGCACGGGACAGGGCAGCTACGAGCAGTACTTC,CASRTGQGSYEQYF,TRBD1,few,TRBV7-2,TRBJ2-7
TGTGCCAGCAGCTTACCGGGGGCGGACATTCAGTACTTC,CASSLPGADIQYF,.,many,TRBV7-6,TRBJ2-4
TGCGCCAGCAGCTTGAAGTTGGAAGAGACCCAGTACTTC,CASSLKLEETQYF,.,many,TRBV5-1,TRBJ2-5
TGTGCCAGCAGCCAAGACAGGAGCAGTCGCTTGCATGGCTACACCTTC,CASSQDRSSRLHGYTF,.,few,TRBV3-1,TRBJ1-2
TGTGCCAGTAGCCTATCGGGCTACCCGAACAATGAGCAGTTCTTC,CASSLSGYPNNEQFF,.,few,TRBV19,TRBJ2-1
TGCAGTGCCGAGGGGCGGGCCTACAATGAGCAGTTCTTC,CSAEGRAYNEQFF,.,many,TRBV20-1,TRBJ2-1
TGTGCCAGCAGCTTAGAGTCACTAACCCGGGGAAAACTGTTTTTT,CASSLESLTRGKLFF,.,.,TRBV7-2,TRBJ1-4
TGTGCCAGCACCACCCGGGTCTCCTACAATGAGCAGTTCTTC,CASTTRVSYNEQFF,.,many,TRBV12-3/TRBV12-4,TRBJ2-1
TGCAGCGTCTGCTTAACTAGCGGGAGTGTGTACGAGCAGTACTTC,CSVCLTSGSVYEQYF,TRBD2,few,TRBV29-1,TRBJ2-7
TGTGCCAGCAGTCCCCTAGACAGGTCACCCTACAATGAGCAGTTCTTC,CASSPLDRSPYNEQFF,.,many,TRBV28,TRBJ2-1
TGCGCCAGCAGCAACACCGACAGCTCTGAAGCTTTCTTT,CASSNTDSSEAFF,.,.,TRBV5-1,TRBJ1-1
TGTGCCTGGAGTAGACAGAGCGGAAACACCATATATTTT,CAWSRQSGNTIYF,.,many,TRBV30,TRBJ1-3
TGTGCCAGCAGTTTATCAAGATGGGGGAGAGCCCCAGATGGCTACACCTTC,CASSLSRWGRAPDGYTF,.,.,TRBV28,TRBJ1-2